This TCR beta chain was recovered during a study of cytomegalovirus exposure and HLA in healthy donors. The PCR used 60 Vbeta and 13 Jbeta primers. As originally analysed: Unique TCR beta chains numbered around 75 million in a later analysis, with roughly 10 million shared. Here immunoSEQ multiplex PCR was the method, and the copy in TCRdb shows in-frame clones only, minus some. That table supplies the V and J calls and clone size; D and trimming were determined from the DNA. The repertoire consists of approximately 110,000 clones, with about four fifths occurring once and the leading ten covering around 3.9%. The TCR originated in a man between 40 and 49 years old in good health and CMV-seronegative. Material: PBMCs.

CDR3 nucleotide sequence: TGTGCCATCAGCTCCGGGACAGGTACAGATACGCAGTATTTT. This gives the protein CAISSGTGTDTQYF. The genes are TRBV10-3 and TRBJ2-3, with TRBD1 matching 8 bases. The CDR3 totals 14 residues. Losses at the gene ends were 6 bases for V and 3 bases for J; bases not matched to a gene: 5. In germline, CDR1 is ENHRY, CDR2 SYGVKD.